The 31 T cell receptor beta chains in this list originate from one sample, sequenced in a study of neoadjuvant anti-PD-1 for oral cavity cancer. Profiled with immunoSEQ multiplex PCR; TCRdb holds only in-frame clones, not every one. The sample includes roughly 7,000 clones, 72% of them seen just once. This material consisted of PBMCs, taken before nivolumab (anti-PD-1) treatment. These receptors were obtained from a person aged 35 to 85 with oral cavity squamous cell carcinoma.

The chain joins TRBV6-6 to TRBJ1-5; 7 positions agree with TRBD1. The CDR3 covers 14 residues. The V segment lost 6 bases and the J segment 4 bases; nucleotides outside the gene matches: 6. Looked up from germline, CDR1 is MNHNY and CDR2 is SVGAGI (reference sequence). This CDR3 reads CASRRTGRNQPQHF. Here the CDR3 DNA reads TGTGCCAGCAGACGGACAGGCAGGAATCAGCCCCAGCATTTT.

V gene TRBV9 combines with J gene TRBJ1-1, with D hard to call. This CDR3 region has 18 residues. Germline loops: CDR1 SGDLS, CDR2 YYNGEE. The germline V and J ends were trimmed by 4 bases and 5 bases, with 27 bases remaining between them. CDR3 sequence (DNA): TGTGCCAGCAGCTCACGAACCTCCAAAGGAGGGCTGGAAACTGAAGCTTTCTTT. It yields the protein CASSSRTSKGGLETEAFF.

Written as DNA, the CDR3 is TGTGCCAGCAGCTTAGACGGGGGTAGCAATCAGCCCCAGCATTTT. It specifies CASSLDGGSNQPQHF. This rearrangement joins TRBV7-2 to TRBJ1-5, with D possibly being TRBD1 (5 bases). Trimming cost V 1 base and J 0 bases, with 7 bases left between them. Germline V lookup: CDR1 SGHTA, CDR2 FQGNSA. This CDR3 spans 15 amino acids.

The genes are TRBV18 and TRBJ1-3; D is unresolved. V lost 0 bases to trimming and J lost 0 bases, with 12 bases between them. Germline V CDR1 and CDR2: KGHSH, LQKENI. CDR3 size: 17 residues. CDR3 sequence (DNA): TGTGCCAGCTCACCACCGTCAGGAAGGAGCTCTGGAAACACCATATATTTT. Protein sequence: CASSPPSGRSSGNTIYF.

V is TRBV9 and J is TRBJ2-5; D is unclear. This CDR3 spans 15 amino acids. The germline V and J ends were trimmed by 0 bases and 0 bases, with 9 bases remaining between them. The germline CDR1 and CDR2 sequences are SGDLS and YYNGEE. Written as DNA, the CDR3 is TGTGCCAGCAGCGTAGACGGCAGGTACCAAGAGACCCAGTACTTC. It is translated as CASSVDGRYQETQYF. Looking up the rest from reference TRBV9 and TRBJ2-5 gives the full variable domain: DSGVTQTPKHLITATGQRVTLRCSPRSGDLSVYWYQQSLDQGLQFLIQYYNGEERAKGNILERFSAQQFPDLHSELNLSSLELGDSALYFCASSVDGRYQETQYFGPGTRLLVL.

The chain employs TRBV19 and TRBJ2-6, with TRBD1 matching over 7 bases. The trim removed 3 bases at V and 0 bases at J, leaving 5 bases unmatched. The CDR3 extends over 17 amino acids. In germline, CDR1 is LNHDA, CDR2 SQIVND (reference sequence). Here the CDR3 DNA reads TGTGCCAGTAGTATGGACAGGTCCAACTCTGGGGCCAACGTCCTGACTTTC. This sequence encodes CASSMDRSNSGANVLTF.

The chain has TRBV10-3 and TRBJ2-7, with D possibly being TRBD2 (5 bases). Germline CDR1 and CDR2: ENHRY and SYGVKD. Trimming took off 5 bases at V and 3 bases at J, with 17 bases between the two ends. The CDR3 sequence is 15 residues long. Here the CDR3 DNA reads TGTGCCATCAGTATTAAACCGGGAACCGACTACGAGCAGTACTTC. It translates to CAISIKPGTDYEQYF.

V usage is TRBV7-2 and J usage is TRBJ2-5; 13 bases align to TRBD2. J was trimmed by 2 bases and V by 5 bases; bases with no gene match: 11. CDR1 and CDR2 from the germline V gene are SGHTA and FQGNSA. The CDR3 is 18 residues long. The CDR3 loop is CASSRQAGTSGDQETQYF. DNA for the CDR3: TGTGCCAGCAGCCGCCAAGCCGGGACTAGCGGGGATCAAGAGACCCAGTACTTC.

This clone occurred a few times. The rearrangement joins TRBV27 to TRBJ1-4; 7 nucleotides line up with TRBD1. CDR3 length: 15 residues. V lost 4 bases, J lost 3 bases, and 5 bases stayed unmatched. CDR1 and CDR2 (germline): MNHEY, SMNVEV (reference sequence). The CDR3 protein is CASSSRQGSNEKLFF. In nucleotides, the CDR3 is TGTGCCAGCAGTTCCCGACAGGGATCTAATGAAAAACTGTTTTTT.

V is TRBV19 and J is TRBJ2-2; D tentatively fits TRBD1 or TRBD2 (6 bases each). Trimming stripped 5 bases from V and 6 bases from J, with 10 bases between. Germline V gene lookup returns CDR1 LNHDA and CDR2 SQIVND (reference sequence). The CDR3 spans 13 residues. CDR3 nucleotides: TGTGCCAGTAGTTTGGAGGGGGCCGGGGAGCTGTTTTTT. The encoded protein is CASSLEGAGELFF.

The chain is built from TRBV28 and TRBJ2-7, with TRBD2 identical over 12 bases. The trim removed 6 bases at V and 7 bases at J, leaving 7 bases unmatched. Germline CDR1 MDHEN, CDR2 SYDVKM. This CDR3 region has 14 residues. This CDR3 reads CASSPSGGAWEQYF. CDR3 coding DNA: TGTGCCAGCAGCCCTAGCGGGGGGGCGTGGGAGCAGTACTTC.

This clone has just a few counts. This sequence joins TRBV5-1 and TRBJ1-2; no reliable D call. Trimming cost V 4 bases and J 2 bases, with 15 bases left between them. The CDR3 is 15 amino acids. Germline V gives CDR1 SGHRS, CDR2 YFSETQ. CDR3 coding DNA: TGCGCCAGCAGCCCTGGAGTGATAATGAACTATGGCTACACCTTC. Protein: CASSPGVIMNYGYTF.

A single count supports this clone. V is TRBV29-1 and J is TRBJ2-6; no clear D. Germline CDR1 and CDR2: SQVTM and ANQGSEA. The CDR3 loop spans 13 amino acids. V was pared by 7 bases and J by 2 bases, with 9 bases between. The CDR3 region is CSARPAGANVLTF. The CDR3 bases are TGCAGCGCCCGCCCCGCTGGGGCCAACGTCCTGACTTTC.

This clone has a single count. The V gene is TRBV7-9, the J gene TRBJ2-7, with D tentatively TRBD1 (6 bases). The CDR3 has 14 amino acids. V lost 5 bases, J lost 2 bases, and 13 bases lay in between. Per germline, CDR1 SEHNR and CDR2 FQNEAQ (reference sequence). The CDR3 DNA sequence: TGTGCCAGCAGCAAAACGGACAGAACCTACGAGCAGTACTTC. It specifies CASSKTDRTYEQYF.

This chain connects TRBV19 to TRBJ2-7, with D possibly being TRBD2 (6 bases). The CDR3 extends over 14 amino acids. Germline CDR1 LNHDA, CDR2 SQIVND (reference sequence). V lost 6 bases to trimming and J lost 3 bases, with 15 bases between them. CDR3 bases: TGTGCCAGTAGCCAGGGAGGAATGGGCTACGAGCAGTACTTC. Its translation is CASSQGGMGYEQYF.

The chain joins TRBV5-4 to TRBJ1-1; tentative D call: TRBD1 (5 bases). Per germline, CDR1 SGHNT and CDR2 YYREEE (reference sequence). The CDR3 spans 14 residues. The germline V and J ends were trimmed by 0 bases and 3 bases, with 9 bases remaining between them. For the CDR3, the DNA is TGTGCCAGCAGCTTGGCAGGGTGGCACACTGAAGCTTTCTTT. This translates into CASSLAGWHTEAFF.

The V call is TRBV9, the J call TRBJ1-2, with D hard to call. The V end was cut by 4 bases, the J end by 5 bases, with 21 bases between. Looked up from germline, CDR1 is SGDLS and CDR2 is YYNGEE. The CDR3 runs 16 residues. CDR3 amino acids: CASSPQMGSRSYGYTF. For the CDR3, the DNA is TGTGCCAGCAGCCCACAAATGGGCTCAAGATCTTATGGCTACACCTTC.

The chain joins TRBV7-6 to TRBJ1-1, with D uncertain. V was clipped by 4 bases and J by 1 base, with 7 bases between them. This CDR3 is 13 amino acids long. Germline V CDR1 and CDR2: SGHVS, FNYEAQ. CDR3 in DNA: TGTGCCAGCAGCTCCCTGCGGAACACTGAAGCTTTCTTT. It specifies CASSSLRNTEAFF.

This chain joins TRBV4-1 and TRBJ2-5; D is unclear. CDR1 MGHRA and CDR2 YSYEKL come from the germline V gene. The CDR3 covers 17 residues. Deletions cut 3 bases from V and 1 base from J, with 18 bases between. The CDR3, as DNA: TGCGCCAGCAGCCAGGGTCATGGAAGCCTCACCCAAGAGACCCAGTACTTC. Protein: CASSQGHGSLTQETQYF.

This clone showed up just once. The chain couples TRBV11-2 to TRBJ2-2, with D tentatively TRBD1 or TRBD2 (6 bases each). CDR1 SGHAT and CDR2 FQNNGV come from the germline V gene. The CDR3 has 15 residues. The V gene lost 5 bases and the J gene lost 4 bases, with 14 bases spanning the gap. The CDR3 nucleotides read TGTGCCAGCAGCCTCGGGGGCAGGGGCACCGGGGAGCTGTTTTTT. Amino acids: CASSLGGRGTGELFF. Combining the CDR3 with reference TRBV11-2 and TRBJ2-2 gives the whole variable domain EAGVAQSPRYKIIEKRQSVAFWCNPISGHATLYWYQQILGQGPKLLIQFQNNGVVDDSQLPKDRFSAERLKGVDSTLKIQPAKLEDSAVYLCASSLGGRGTGELFFGEGSRLTVL.

V is TRBV5-5 and J is TRBJ2-2; D possibly corresponds to TRBD2 (5 bases). CDR1 and CDR2 from the germline V gene are SGHKS and YYEKEE (reference sequence). This CDR3 is built from 15 residues. With 0 bases removed from V and 3 bases from J, the gap between germline ends came to 9 bases. Here the CDR3 reads CASSLEDSYTGELFF. The CDR3 DNA reads TGTGCCAGCAGCTTGGAGGACTCGTACACCGGGGAGCTGTTTTTT.

The CDR3 loop is CASSPQGTYNEQFF. For the CDR3, the DNA is TGTGCCAGCAGCCCTCAGGGGACCTACAATGAGCAGTTCTTC. V and J are TRBV11-3 and TRBJ2-1, with a possible D match to TRBD1 (6 bases). There are 14 residues in the CDR3. Germline assignment: CDR1 SGHNT and CDR2 YENEEA. Trimming pared 5 bases from V and 2 bases from J, leaving 10 bases between.

This clone occurred a few times. This sequence joins TRBV18 and TRBJ2-1; perhaps TRBD1 as D (6 bases). Germline CDR1 KGHSH, CDR2 LQKENI. The CDR3 is made up of 14 amino acids. V was clipped by 5 bases and J by 3 bases, with 11 bases between them. The CDR3 loop is CASSSTGHYNEQFF. The CDR3 coding sequence is TGTGCCAGCTCATCAACAGGGCACTACAATGAGCAGTTCTTC.

This clone appeared a few times. This chain joins TRBV6-5 and TRBJ1-5, with 7 bases that match TRBD1. The trim removed 5 bases at V and 7 bases at J, leaving 11 bases unmatched. Germline lookup yields CDR1 MNHEY and CDR2 SVGAGI. The CDR3 sequence is 15 residues long. In DNA, the CDR3 is TGTGCCAGCAGTCCCGCTCGGACAGGTGGGCAGCCCCAGCATTTT. This translates into CASSPARTGGQPQHF.

This chain connects TRBV4-3 to TRBJ1-6; D not resolved. The CDR3 length is 16 residues. Germline assignment: CDR1 LGHNA and CDR2 YSLEER. V lost 0 bases and J 4 bases, leaving 10 bases between the germline ends. CDR3 nucleotides: TGCGCCAGCAGCCAAGATTCCGGAGGGTATAATTCACCCCTCCACTTT. Translating gives CASSQDSGGYNSPLHF.

This clone was found a few times. The CDR3 coding sequence is TGTGCCAGCAGCTTCTTCAGGGAGAGCTCTGGAAACACCATATATTTT. This gives the protein CASSFFRESSGNTIYF. The V call is TRBV13, the J call TRBJ1-3, with D possibly TRBD1 on 5 matching bases. Per germline, CDR1 PRHDT and CDR2 FYEKMQ (reference sequence). Trimming took 3 bases from V and 0 from J, leaving 12 bases between them. The CDR3 consists of 16 residues.

The V and J genes are TRBV7-3 and TRBJ1-1, with D possibly being TRBD1 (5 bases). Germline CDR1 and CDR2: SGHTA and FQGTGA. The CDR3 length is 13 residues. Trimming removed 6 bases at V and 4 bases at J, with 12 bases between. The CDR3 nucleotides are TGTGCCAGCAGTTTTCAGGGAATCACTGAAGCTTTCTTT. Translated: CASSFQGITEAFF. The complete variable domain, with remaining parts taken from reference TRBV7-3 and TRBJ1-1, reads GAGVSQTPSNKVTEKGKYVELRCDPISGHTALYWYRQSLGQGPEFLIYFQGTGAADDSGLPNDRFFAVRPEGSVSTLKIQRTERGDSAVYLCASSFQGITEAFFGQGTRLTVV.

This sequence joins TRBV5-5 and TRBJ2-1, with 7 bases lining up with TRBD1. V trimming: 0 bases; J trimming: 4 bases; junction bases outside the gene matches: 4. Germline assignment: CDR1 SGHKS and CDR2 YYEKEE (reference sequence). The CDR3 contains 15 residues. CDR3 amino acids: CASSLDTGVYNEQFF. The CDR3 DNA is TGTGCCAGCAGCTTGGATACAGGGGTATACAATGAGCAGTTCTTC.

V is TRBV4-2 and J is TRBJ2-7; 11 bases are shared with TRBD1. V shed 0 bases, J shed 3 bases, and the junction held 7 bases outside the gene matches. This CDR3 region has 17 residues. The germline CDR1 and CDR2 sequences are LGHNA and YNFKEQ. The CDR3 reads CASSQENPGTGGYEQYF. The CDR3 DNA reads TGTGCCAGCAGCCAAGAAAATCCCGGGACAGGGGGCTACGAGCAGTACTTC.

CDR3 DNA sequence: TGTGCCAGCAGCTTGGGCTCCGGCAGGGTGTTCGCTGAAGCTTTCTTT. Residues: CASSLGSGRVFAEAFF. The chain joins TRBV5-6 to TRBJ1-1; D possibly corresponds to TRBD1 (5 bases). This CDR3 contains 16 residues. V lost 0 bases and J lost 6, with 18 bases in between. CDR1 and CDR2 from the germline V gene are SGHDT and YYEEEE.

This clone was counted a single time. V and J are TRBV19 and TRBJ2-1, with D perhaps being TRBD1 or TRBD2 (5 bases each). The germline CDR1 and CDR2 sequences are LNHDA and SQIVND (reference sequence). The CDR3 totals 14 residues. V was trimmed by 7 bases and J by 0 bases, leaving 10 bases between them. The chain's CDR3 is CASMGVRSYNEQFF. The CDR3 DNA is TGTGCCAGTATGGGGGTACGCTCCTACAATGAGCAGTTCTTC.